The T cell receptor (beta chain) described here comes from a study of OX40 agonist ivuxolimab in advanced cancers. As for the study in general: The dose-escalation cohort was roughly 83% male, with a mean age of around 60 years, ranging about 23 to 79. 40% to 50% of patients had received prior checkpoint inhibitor therapy.

No patient had autoimmune disease or received systemic immunosuppression. Libraries were prepared by immunoSEQ multiplex PCR; TCRdb keeps only in-frame clonotypes and omits some of them. The table records tens of thousands of clones, about 85% of them present only once. Sequenced material: CD4+ or CD8+ T cells sorted from blood, taken in a trial of the OX40 agonist ivuxolimab. This clonotype originated in an adult with an advanced solid tumor such as melanoma, head and neck, liver or kidney cancer.

The CDR3 loop reads CASNSQGNTGELFF. CDR3 DNA: TGTGCCAGCAACTCCCAGGGAAACACCGGGGAGCTGTTTTTT. The chain uses TRBV28 and TRBJ2-2; tentative D call: TRBD1 (5 bases). Trimming took off 7 bases at V and 2 bases at J, with 11 bases between the two ends. CDR1 and CDR2 (germline): MDHEN, SYDVKM. The CDR3 covers 14 residues. Filled out from reference TRBV28 and TRBJ2-2, the complete variable domain reads DVKVTQSSRYLVKRTGEKVFLECVQDMDHENMFWYRQDPGLGLRLIYFSYDVKMKEKGDIPEGYSVSREKKERFSLILESASTNQTSMYLCASNSQGNTGELFFGEGSRLTVL.